These 16 T cell receptor beta chains were all obtained from the same sample, sequenced in a study of tumour-infiltrating T cells in Burkitt lymphoma. TCRdb's copy holds only in-frame clones and misses some; the assay was immunoSEQ multiplex PCR. Seen here are 650 to 700 clones, approximately 12% observed once, and the top ten hold roughly 13%. Specimen: tumor tissue. Receptor source: a human donor with Burkitt lymphoma.

This clone was seen a few times. The rearrangement uses TRBV5-1 and TRBJ1-3; D remains unclear. V lost 4 bases, J lost 10 bases, and 15 bases lay in between. From germline, CDR1 is SGHRS and CDR2 YFSETQ. The CDR3 loop spans 13 amino acids. The CDR3 DNA reads TGCGCCAGCAGCCCTACCCCCGGAGAAACCATATATTTT. Translated: CASSPTPGETIYF.

The rearrangement uses TRBV13 and TRBJ2-4; maybe TRBD2 (5 bases). Looked up from germline, CDR1 is PRHDT and CDR2 is FYEKMQ (reference sequence). The ends were cut back, 3 bases at V and 6 bases at J, with 15 bases in the middle. This CDR3 spans 15 amino acids. The CDR3 DNA is TGTGCCAGCAGCTTCGGACTTTCCCCCATAAACATTCAGTACTTC. It encodes CASSFGLSPINIQYF. Drawing the rest from reference TRBV13 and TRBJ2-4, the complete variable domain is AAGVIQSPRHLIKEKRETATLKCYPIPRHDTVYWYQQGPGQDPQFLISFYEKMQSDKGSIPDRFSAQQFSDYHSELNMSSLELGDSALYFCASSFGLSPINIQYFGAGTRLSVL.

This clone has just a few counts. This chain uses TRBV4-1 with TRBJ1-1; D is possibly TRBD1 (5 bases). This CDR3 region has 13 residues. V lost 4 bases, J lost 4 bases, and 10 bases lay in between. The germline V gene encodes CDR1 MGHRA and CDR2 YSYEKL. CDR3 coding DNA: TGCGCCAGCAGCCCCCAGGGTAGCACTGAAGCTTTCTTT. Amino acid sequence: CASSPQGSTEAFF.

This clone was observed a handful of times. The rearrangement uses TRBV10-3 and TRBJ2-2; D is unresolved. Between the trimmed V and J ends, which lost 8 bases and 6 bases, there was a span of 10 bases. Germline CDR1 is ENHRY and CDR2 is SYGVKD. This CDR3 is built from 12 residues. The CDR3 is CAIRPDPGELFF. CDR3 sequence (DNA): TGTGCCATCCGGCCCGACCCCGGGGAGCTGTTTTTT.

The chain joins TRBV19 to TRBJ1-1, with TRBD1 as a possible D gene (5 bases). The CDR3 contains 14 residues. The germline gives CDR1 LNHDA, CDR2 SQIVND (reference sequence). The ends were cut back, 3 bases at V and 5 bases at J, with 13 bases in the middle. The chain's CDR3 is CASSISREGTEAFF. The CDR3 nucleotides are TGTGCCAGTAGTATTAGCAGGGAGGGGACTGAAGCTTTCTTT.

The chain has TRBV2 and TRBJ1-1, with D unresolved. CDR3 length equals 13 residues. V was cut by 5 bases and J by 0 bases, with 7 bases left in between. The V gene's germline CDR1 is SNHLY and CDR2 FYNNEI. CDR3 coding DNA: TGTGCCAGCAGTCGGGAGATGAACACTGAAGCTTTCTTT. Its translation: CASSREMNTEAFF.

This clone is judged hyperexpanded. The chain employs TRBV7-9 and TRBJ2-5; D gene ambiguous. The V gene's germline CDR1 is SEHNR and CDR2 FQNEAQ (reference sequence). Trimming removed 5 bases at V and 4 bases at J, with 14 bases between. The CDR3 totals 14 residues. The CDR3 reads CASSPSHLGETQYF. Written as DNA, the CDR3 is TGTGCCAGCAGCCCGAGCCACTTAGGAGAGACCCAGTACTTC.

J is TRBJ1-2 and V is TRBV7-9, with 7 bases matching TRBD1. V shed 4 bases and J 8 bases; nucleotides not matched to a gene: 7. The CDR3 covers 13 residues. Germline V CDR1 and CDR2: SEHNR, FQNEAQ (reference sequence). Here the CDR3 reads CASSSTGVWGYTF. The CDR3 DNA follows: TGTGCCAGCAGCTCCACAGGGGTCTGGGGCTACACCTTC.

The sample holds a few counts of this clone. The gene calls are TRBV7-9 and TRBJ1-1; D might be TRBD1 (5 bases). V lost 10 bases to trimming and J lost 5 bases, with 20 bases between them. From germline, CDR1 is SEHNR and CDR2 FQNEAQ (reference sequence). The CDR3 spans 14 residues. CDR3 nucleotides: TGTGCCATCCTCTCGGCGGGGGGGAGGACTGAAGCTTTCTTT. This encodes CAILSAGGRTEAFF.

A few counts support this clone. This chain uses TRBV7-9 with TRBJ2-2; 9 bases agree with TRBD1. J was trimmed by 3 bases and V by 1 base; bases with no gene match: 6. CDR3 size: 17 residues. Per the germline V gene, CDR1 is SEHNR and CDR2 is FQNEAQ (reference sequence). CDR3 protein: CASSLVPGTGHTGELFF. The CDR3 region has the DNA TGTGCCAGCAGCTTAGTCCCCGGGACAGGGCACACCGGGGAGCTGTTTTTT.

In its sample, this clone ranks as large. The chain joins TRBV10-2 to TRBJ2-3; 12 positions match TRBD2. Per germline, CDR1 WSHSY and CDR2 SAAADI. This CDR3 is built from 18 residues. V trimming: 7 bases; J trimming: 4 bases; junction bases outside the gene matches: 15. Here the CDR3 reads CASIAGRGLAGGPDTQYF. In DNA form, the CDR3 reads TGCGCCAGCATCGCAGGGAGAGGGCTAGCGGGGGGGCCAGATACGCAGTATTTT.

The V and J genes are TRBV5-1 and TRBJ1-1; no clear D gene. The V gene's germline CDR1 is SGHRS and CDR2 YFSETQ. The CDR3 loop spans 14 amino acids. The germline V and J ends were trimmed by 0 bases and 0 bases, with 6 bases remaining between them. CDR3 amino acids: CASSLGAMNTEAFF. CDR3 coding DNA: TGCGCCAGCAGCTTGGGAGCCATGAACACTGAAGCTTTCTTT.

The genes are TRBV27 and TRBJ2-3; D is unclear. The V gene lost 1 base and the J gene lost 4 bases, with 6 bases spanning the gap. From germline, CDR1 is MNHEY and CDR2 SMNVEV (reference sequence). The CDR3 runs to 13 residues. CDR3: CASSLWKADTQYF. The CDR3 nucleotides read TGTGCCAGCAGTTTATGGAAGGCAGATACGCAGTATTTT.

The J gene is TRBJ2-7, the V gene TRBV6-6, with no clear D. The CDR3 spans 12 residues. Deletions cut 1 base from V and 7 bases from J, with 8 bases between. The germline CDR1 and CDR2 sequences are MNHNY and SVGAGI (reference sequence). The CDR3 DNA follows: TGTGCCAGCAGTTACTTCGCCGGGGAGCAGTACTTC. This translates into CASSYFAGEQYF.

This clone was picked up a small number of times. J is TRBJ2-1 and V is TRBV9; tentatively, D is TRBD2 (6 bases). CDR3 size: 16 residues. Germline V CDR1 and CDR2: SGDLS, YYNGEE. The V gene lost 4 bases and the J gene lost 9 bases, with 23 bases spanning the gap. The CDR3 DNA reads TGTGCCAGCAGCATCGACCGGGACTCCTTGGTGGGTGAGCAGTTCTTC. Amino acids: CASSIDRDSLVGEQFF. Filled out from reference TRBV9 and TRBJ2-1, the complete variable domain reads DSGVTQTPKHLITATGQRVTLRCSPRSGDLSVYWYQQSLDQGLQFLIQYYNGEERAKGNILERFSAQQFPDLHSELNLSSLELGDSALYFCASSIDRDSLVGEQFFGPGTRLTVL.

This clone was detected only a few times. This chain connects TRBV27 to TRBJ2-1, with TRBD1 matching over 9 bases. The CDR3 extends over 16 amino acids. J lost 4 bases, V lost 5 bases, and 9 bases had no gene match. Germline-derived CDR1 and CDR2 are MNHEY and SMNVEV (reference sequence). CDR3 sequence reads: CASSTRQGGTYNEQFF. In nucleotides, the CDR3 is TGTGCCAGCAGTACACGACAGGGGGGTACTTACAATGAGCAGTTCTTC.